These T cell receptor beta chains were read from a single sample in a study of T cell changes during pregnancy in multiple sclerosis. TCRdb keeps only in-frame clones here, not all; method: immunoSEQ multiplex PCR. The data hold about 92,000 clones, with 90% to 95% observed a single time. The sample here was peripheral blood, taken in the third trimester of pregnancy. These receptors were taken from a female donor with multiple sclerosis, enrolled in a pregnancy study. Each CDR3 is given with its conserved first and last residue. A D gene is named only where the DNA matches it firmly. For some rows the clone size is stated as once, few or many, or as a class when expanded; others skip it.

j_call: TRBJ2-7
v_call: TRBV5-4
d_call: TRBD1
clone_size: .
cdr3_aa: CASSEGTGSYEQYF
cdr3_nt: TGTGCCAGCAGCGAAGGGACAGGCTCCTACGAGCAGTACTTC

j_call: TRBJ2-1
v_call: TRBV23-1
d_call: TRBD1
clone_size: once
cdr3_aa: CASSQSSDRVRFF
cdr3_nt: TGCGCCAGCAGTCAATCTTCGGACAGGGTGAGGTTCTTC

j_call: TRBJ2-1
v_call: TRBV27
d_call: TRBD2
clone_size: .
cdr3_aa: CASSFRRLAGGPREQFF
cdr3_nt: TGTGCCAGCAGTTTTCGCAGACTAGCGGGAGGTCCCCGTGAGCAGTTCTTC

j_call: TRBJ2-7
v_call: TRBV4-2
d_call: .
clone_size: .
cdr3_aa: CASSQVDGSPLEQYF
cdr3_nt: TGTGCCAGCAGCCAAGTGGACGGGAGCCCGCTCGAGCAGTACTTC

j_call: TRBJ2-7
v_call: TRBV4-3
d_call: .
clone_size: .
cdr3_aa: CASSPSLGGGDYEQYF
cdr3_nt: TGCGCCAGCAGCCCCTCACTCGGAGGCGGAGACTACGAGCAGTACTTC

j_call: TRBJ2-3
v_call: TRBV14
d_call: .
clone_size: once
cdr3_aa: CASSQDRTDTQYF
cdr3_nt: TGTGCCAGCAGCCAAGATAGAACAGATACGCAGTATTTT

j_call: TRBJ2-2
v_call: TRBV29-1
d_call: TRBD2
clone_size: .
cdr3_aa: CSVVFSGRAPTGELFF
cdr3_nt: TGCAGCGTTGTGTTCAGCGGGAGGGCTCCGACCGGGGAGCTGTTTTTT

j_call: TRBJ2-2
v_call: TRBV27
d_call: TRBD2
clone_size: .
cdr3_aa: CASTLTPLGLAAERGELFF
cdr3_nt: TGTGCCAGCACCCTAACCCCCCTGGGACTAGCGGCGGAGAGGGGGGAGCTGTTTTTT

j_call: TRBJ2-1
v_call: TRBV2
d_call: TRBD2
clone_size: .
cdr3_aa: CASTSGTYNEQFF
cdr3_nt: TGTGCCAGCACTAGCGGGACATACAATGAGCAGTTCTTC

j_call: TRBJ1-4
v_call: TRBV5-4
d_call: .
clone_size: once
cdr3_aa: CASSSRGGEKLFF
cdr3_nt: TGTGCCAGCAGCTCCCGCGGGGGGGAAAAACTGTTTTTT

j_call: TRBJ2-7
v_call: TRBV29-1
d_call: TRBD2
clone_size: few
cdr3_aa: CSVGLAGSYEQYF
cdr3_nt: TGCAGCGTTGGACTAGCGGGGTCCTACGAGCAGTACTTC

j_call: TRBJ2-7
v_call: TRBV4-3
d_call: TRBD1
clone_size: .
cdr3_aa: CASSQWTGGEYEQYF
cdr3_nt: TGCGCCAGCAGCCAGTGGACAGGGGGCGAATACGAGCAGTACTTC

j_call: TRBJ2-1
v_call: TRBV18
d_call: TRBD2
clone_size: .
cdr3_aa: CASSGLAGGVSYNEQFF
cdr3_nt: TGTGCCAGCTCCGGACTGGCGGGAGGCGTCTCCTACAATGAGCAGTTCTTC

j_call: TRBJ2-7
v_call: TRBV28
d_call: TRBD2
clone_size: .
cdr3_aa: CASNALAGGPGNEQYF
cdr3_nt: TGTGCCAGCAACGCTCTAGCGGGAGGGCCAGGTAACGAGCAGTACTTC

j_call: TRBJ1-4
v_call: TRBV5-8
d_call: .
clone_size: .
cdr3_aa: CASLTETGLATNEKLFF
cdr3_nt: TGTGCCAGCCTGACCGAGACAGGCCTCGCAACTAATGAAAAACTGTTTTTT

j_call: TRBJ1-5
v_call: TRBV28
d_call: .
clone_size: .
cdr3_aa: CASSQNSYSNQPQHF
cdr3_nt: TGTGCCAGCAGTCAGAACAGCTATAGCAATCAGCCCCAGCATTTT

j_call: TRBJ1-4
v_call: TRBV27
d_call: .
clone_size: .
cdr3_aa: CASSLGEPRDEKLFF
cdr3_nt: TGTGCCAGCAGTTTGGGAGAGCCTCGTGATGAAAAACTGTTTTTT

j_call: TRBJ2-6
v_call: TRBV5-6
d_call: .
clone_size: .
cdr3_aa: CASSLEGTLSSGANVLTF
cdr3_nt: TGTGCCAGCAGCTTGGAGGGGACTCTATCCTCTGGGGCCAACGTCCTGACTTTC

j_call: TRBJ2-1
v_call: TRBV27
d_call: TRBD2
clone_size: .
cdr3_aa: CASSLRTSGSTQFF
cdr3_nt: TGTGCCAGCAGTCTTCGGACTAGCGGGAGTACGCAGTTCTTC

j_call: TRBJ2-7
v_call: TRBV6-6
d_call: .
clone_size: .
cdr3_aa: CASSYSAYEQYF
cdr3_nt: TGTGCCAGCAGTTATAGTGCCTACGAGCAGTACTTC

j_call: TRBJ2-3
v_call: TRBV28
d_call: TRBD2
clone_size: .
cdr3_aa: CASSKASGYTDTQYF
cdr3_nt: TGTGCCAGCAGCAAAGCTAGCGGGTACACAGATACGCAGTATTTT

j_call: TRBJ1-2
v_call: TRBV25-1
d_call: TRBD1
clone_size: .
cdr3_aa: CASSWDRGFGYTF
cdr3_nt: TGTGCCAGCAGTTGGGACAGGGGATTCGGCTACACCTTC

j_call: TRBJ2-1
v_call: TRBV10-3
d_call: TRBD1
clone_size: once
cdr3_aa: CAISGLDRDSSYNEQFF
cdr3_nt: TGTGCCATCAGTGGGCTCGACAGGGATAGCTCCTACAATGAGCAGTTCTTC

j_call: TRBJ2-1
v_call: TRBV4-3
d_call: .
clone_size: .
cdr3_aa: CASSQEKWAEQFF
cdr3_nt: TGCGCCAGCAGCCAAGAAAAGTGGGCCGAGCAGTTCTTC

j_call: TRBJ2-5
v_call: TRBV18
d_call: .
clone_size: .
cdr3_aa: CASSPPAGGAETQYF
cdr3_nt: TGTGCCAGCTCACCACCGGCCGGAGGGGCAGAGACCCAGTACTTC

j_call: TRBJ2-2
v_call: TRBV9
d_call: TRBD2
clone_size: .
cdr3_aa: CASSSRLARNTGELFF
cdr3_nt: TGTGCCAGCAGCTCCCGACTAGCGCGGAACACCGGGGAGCTGTTTTTT

j_call: TRBJ1-1
v_call: TRBV7-2
d_call: TRBD1
clone_size: .
cdr3_aa: CASSQVGGLNTEAFF
cdr3_nt: TGTGCCAGCAGCCAAGTAGGGGGCTTGAACACTGAAGCTTTCTTT

j_call: TRBJ2-5
v_call: TRBV7-9
d_call: .
clone_size: .
cdr3_aa: CASSLEVTTIQETQYF
cdr3_nt: TGTGCCAGCAGCTTAGAAGTTACAACGATCCAAGAGACCCAGTACTTC

j_call: TRBJ1-1
v_call: TRBV28
d_call: .
clone_size: .
cdr3_aa: CASSFFERGAFF
cdr3_nt: TGTGCCAGCAGTTTCTTTGAGCGGGGGGCTTTCTTT

j_call: TRBJ2-2
v_call: TRBV7-9
d_call: TRBD1
clone_size: .
cdr3_aa: CASSLPGQGVVGELFF
cdr3_nt: TGTGCCAGCAGCCTGCCGGGACAGGGGGTTGTCGGGGAGCTGTTTTTT

j_call: TRBJ1-2
v_call: TRBV5-4
d_call: TRBD1
clone_size: once
cdr3_aa: CASSSSRRTGNYGYTF
cdr3_nt: TGTGCCAGCAGCTCCTCCCGTCGGACAGGGAACTATGGCTACACCTTC

j_call: TRBJ2-1
v_call: TRBV28
d_call: TRBD2
clone_size: .
cdr3_aa: CASSFGPSGSLDEQFF
cdr3_nt: TGTGCCAGCAGTTTTGGTCCCAGCGGGAGTCTTGATGAGCAGTTCTTC

j_call: TRBJ2-1
v_call: TRBV10-3
d_call: .
clone_size: .
cdr3_aa: CAISESLAQDEQFF
cdr3_nt: TGTGCCATCAGTGAGTCTCTAGCGCAGGATGAGCAGTTCTTC

j_call: TRBJ2-3
v_call: TRBV19
d_call: TRBD1
clone_size: .
cdr3_aa: CASSRGTGVLTDTQYF
cdr3_nt: TGTGCCAGTAGTCGCGGGACAGGGGTCCTCACAGATACGCAGTATTTT

j_call: TRBJ2-3
v_call: TRBV5-1
d_call: .
clone_size: .
cdr3_aa: CASSLGSDKPDTQYF
cdr3_nt: TGCGCCAGCAGCTTGGGCTCCGACAAACCAGATACGCAGTATTTT

j_call: TRBJ2-1
v_call: TRBV6-1
d_call: TRBD2
clone_size: .
cdr3_aa: CAMGGLADYNEQFF
cdr3_nt: TGTGCCATGGGAGGACTAGCGGACTACAATGAGCAGTTCTTC

j_call: TRBJ1-1
v_call: TRBV7-6
d_call: .
clone_size: .
cdr3_aa: CASSLGGGNTEAFF
cdr3_nt: TGTGCCAGCAGCTTAGGGGGGGGGAACACTGAAGCTTTCTTT

j_call: TRBJ2-7
v_call: TRBV10-3
d_call: TRBD2
clone_size: .
cdr3_aa: CAISDVTSGSEYEQYF
cdr3_nt: TGTGCCATCAGTGACGTGACTAGCGGGAGTGAGTACGAGCAGTACTTC

j_call: TRBJ2-7
v_call: TRBV4-1
d_call: TRBD2
clone_size: .
cdr3_aa: CASSLPGGYEQYF
cdr3_nt: TGCGCCAGCAGCCTCCCGGGGGGCTACGAGCAGTACTTC

j_call: TRBJ2-3
v_call: TRBV9
d_call: .
clone_size: .
cdr3_aa: CASSATSSYTDTQYF
cdr3_nt: TGTGCCAGCAGCGCAACTAGCAGCTACACAGATACGCAGTATTTT

j_call: TRBJ2-2
v_call: TRBV6-5
d_call: TRBD1
clone_size: few
cdr3_aa: CASSDRAHGELFF
cdr3_nt: TGTGCCAGCAGTGACAGGGCCCACGGGGAGCTGTTTTTT

j_call: TRBJ2-5
v_call: TRBV7-2
d_call: TRBD2
clone_size: once
cdr3_aa: CASSKRAGEETQYF
cdr3_nt: TGTGCCAGCAGCAAACGAGCGGGGGAGGAGACCCAGTACTTC

j_call: TRBJ2-5
v_call: TRBV5-4
d_call: TRBD1
clone_size: .
cdr3_aa: CASSPHVTGGLETQYF
cdr3_nt: TGTGCCAGCAGCCCTCATGTGACAGGGGGCCTAGAGACCCAGTACTTC

j_call: TRBJ1-3
v_call: TRBV29-1
d_call: TRBD1
clone_size: .
cdr3_aa: CSVEDWGDSGYTIYF
cdr3_nt: TGCAGCGTTGAAGATTGGGGGGACAGTGGCTACACCATATATTTT

j_call: TRBJ2-1
v_call: TRBV28
d_call: TRBD2
clone_size: .
cdr3_aa: CASSLSIAGVSYNEQFF
cdr3_nt: TGTGCCAGCAGTTTATCGATAGCGGGAGTATCCTACAATGAGCAGTTCTTC

j_call: TRBJ2-3
v_call: TRBV15
d_call: .
clone_size: .
cdr3_aa: CATSRDSVTQYF
cdr3_nt: TGTGCCACCAGCAGAGATTCGGTCACGCAGTATTTT

j_call: TRBJ1-1
v_call: TRBV30
d_call: .
clone_size: .
cdr3_aa: CAWIPSWNTEAFF
cdr3_nt: TGTGCCTGGATCCCCTCTTGGAACACTGAAGCTTTCTTT

j_call: TRBJ2-1
v_call: TRBV4-1
d_call: TRBD1
clone_size: .
cdr3_aa: CASRDATGSSYNEQFF
cdr3_nt: TGCGCCAGCAGGGACGCGACAGGGAGCTCCTACAATGAGCAGTTCTTC

j_call: TRBJ2-3
v_call: TRBV5-1
d_call: .
clone_size: .
cdr3_aa: CASSLWGFRGPADTQYF
cdr3_nt: TGCGCCAGCAGCTTGTGGGGTTTCCGGGGTCCAGCAGATACGCAGTATTTT

j_call: TRBJ2-7
v_call: TRBV28
d_call: TRBD2
clone_size: .
cdr3_aa: CASSNSGGPTRYEQYF
cdr3_nt: TGTGCCAGCAGCAACAGCGGGGGACCCACGCGATACGAGCAGTACTTC

j_call: TRBJ2-5
v_call: TRBV5-5
d_call: TRBD1
clone_size: .
cdr3_aa: CASGQGAWEAQYF
cdr3_nt: TGTGCCAGTGGACAGGGGGCGTGGGAGGCCCAGTACTTC

j_call: TRBJ1-2
v_call: TRBV10-2
d_call: .
clone_size: .
cdr3_aa: CASSDWSGLDSYGYTF
cdr3_nt: TGCGCCAGCAGTGATTGGTCCGGGTTGGACAGCTATGGCTACACCTTC

j_call: TRBJ2-6
v_call: TRBV19
d_call: .
clone_size: few
cdr3_aa: CASSIEGSSGANVLTF
cdr3_nt: TGTGCCAGTAGTATAGAGGGCAGCTCTGGGGCCAACGTCCTGACTTTC

j_call: TRBJ2-7
v_call: TRBV14
d_call: TRBD2
clone_size: once
cdr3_aa: CASSRTSGSYEQYF
cdr3_nt: TGTGCCAGCAGCCGGACTAGCGGGAGCTACGAGCAGTACTTC